Listed here are 10 T cell receptor beta chains from one sample, sequenced in a study of blood T cell repertoires in COVID-19. Sequenced by immunoSEQ multiplex PCR; TCRdb stores in-frame clones only, minus some. The data contain 470,000 or so clones, 70% to 90% of them singletons. The sample taken for sequencing was PBMCs or T cells enriched from blood (not recorded which). The receptor set was obtained from a woman between 18 and 29 years old with acute COVID-19.

The V call is TRBV3-1 (or the pseudogene TRBV3-2), the J call TRBJ1-2, with D perhaps TRBD1 (5 bases). The CDR3 sequence is 16 residues long. Trimming stripped 1 base from V and 0 bases from J, with 12 bases between. Germline CDR1 reads LGHDT; CDR2 reads YNNKEL (reference sequence). The CDR3 DNA reads TGTGCCAGCAGCCAAGGTGCGGGGGAAACTAACTATGGCTACACCTTC. It is translated as CASSQGAGETNYGYTF.

This chain joins TRBV3-1 (or the pseudogene TRBV3-2) and TRBJ2-1; tentatively, D is TRBD1 (5 bases). The CDR3 extends over 11 amino acids. Trimming removed 5 bases from V and 10 bases from J, with 9 bases in between. In germline, CDR1 is LGHDT, CDR2 YNNKEL (reference sequence). The CDR3 DNA reads TGTGCCAGCAGCGGGGCCCGGGAGCAGTTCTTC. It encodes CASSGAREQFF.

The count of this clone is one. The chain couples TRBV2 to TRBJ2-2; no firm D call. The CDR3 has 12 amino acids. Trimming took off 4 bases at V and 3 bases at J, with 3 bases between the two ends. CDR1 SNHLY and CDR2 FYNNEI come from the germline V gene. The CDR3 loop is CASSAYTGELFF. The CDR3 region has the DNA TGTGCCAGCAGTGCCTACACCGGGGAGCTGTTTTTT.

This sequence joins TRBV5-3 and TRBJ1-2; unclear D gene. TRBV5-3 is annotated as an ORF whose role is uncertain. Trimming cost V 0 bases and J 5 bases, with 8 bases left between them. The CDR3 is 13 residues long. CDR3 in amino acids: CARSLVGHYGYTF. CDR3 in DNA: TGTGCCAGAAGCTTGGTCGGTCATTATGGCTACACCTTC.

In regard to this clone: Other DNA sequences in this sample translate to the same CDR3. The chain uses TRBV9 and TRBJ2-1, with a possible D match to TRBD1 (6 bases). Germline-derived CDR1 and CDR2 are SGDLS and YYNGEE. This CDR3 comprises 15 residues. Trimming cost V 3 bases and J 0 bases, with 10 bases left between them. CDR3 nucleotides: TGTGCCAGCAGCGCTACAGGGAGCTCCTACAATGAGCAGTTCTTC. Translation gives CASSATGSSYNEQFF.

The V gene is TRBV5-4, the J gene TRBJ1-1, with TRBD1 matching over 7 bases. V dropped 5 bases and J dropped 3; count of bases not matched to a gene: 4. The CDR3 is 13 amino acids. The germline gives CDR1 SGHNT, CDR2 YYREEE (reference sequence). Here the CDR3 reads CASRRTGDTEAFF. CDR3 nucleotides: TGTGCCAGCAGGAGAACAGGGGACACTGAAGCTTTCTTT.

The chain links TRBV15 to TRBJ2-5; TRBD2 is a possible D gene (6 bases). The germline gives CDR1 LNHNV, CDR2 YYDKDF (reference sequence). This CDR3 has 15 amino acids. Trimming removed 0 bases at V and 6 bases at J, with 14 bases between. The CDR3 nucleotides are TGTGCCACCAGCAGAGATGGGGGGATCAAGAAGACCCAGTACTTC. It encodes CATSRDGGIKKTQYF.

The rearrangement joins TRBV6-5 to TRBJ1-1; no definite D call. The V gene lost 0 bases and the J gene lost 4 bases, with 15 bases spanning the gap. CDR3 length equals 16 residues. Germline-derived CDR1 and CDR2 are MNHEY and SVGAGI. CDR3 residues: CASSYSLVRLSTEAFF. CDR3 DNA sequence: TGTGCCAGCAGTTACTCGCTGGTCAGGTTGTCCACTGAAGCTTTCTTT.

The chain uses TRBV3-1 (or the pseudogene TRBV3-2) and TRBJ1-3; possibly TRBD1 for D (5 bases). Germline lookup yields CDR1 LGHDT and CDR2 YNNKEL (reference sequence). The V gene lost 0 bases and the J gene lost 3 bases, with 15 bases spanning the gap. The CDR3 extends over 17 amino acids. Written as DNA, the CDR3 is TGTGCCAGCAGCCAAGATGTAGAAGGGGTTGGTGGAAACACCATATATTTT. As protein: CASSQDVEGVGGNTIYF.

In its sample, this clone was seen once. The genes are TRBV6-5 and TRBJ2-5, with 7 bases that match TRBD1. Trimming removed 6 bases from V and 1 base from J; junction bases left unmatched: 5. Germline CDR1 MNHEY, CDR2 SVGAGI. The CDR3 has 14 residues. The CDR3 DNA is TGTGCCAGCAGCCTAACAGGGGTCCAAGAGACCCAGTACTTC. Translated, it gives CASSLTGVQETQYF.